This TCR beta chain derives from a study of blood T cell repertoires in COVID-19. As for the study in general: Acute-phase and convalescent COVID-19 samples originated in the United States, Italy and Spain. Sources were T cells, B-cell-depleted T cells, or PBMCs; the material itself was cDNA or gDNA.

Methods used by the authors: Estimation of nucleated cell counts relied on the amplification of reference gene primers. Sequenced by immunoSEQ multiplex PCR; TCRdb stores in-frame clones only, minus some. That table is the source of V, J and clone size, and D and trimming were worked out from the DNA. The sample has some 170,000 clones; 80% to 90% are singletons. This CDR3 has 13 amino acids. The trim removed 7 bases at V and 7 bases at J, leaving 10 bases unmatched. This chain joins TRBV12-3 or TRBV12-4 and TRBJ2-7, with 7 positions matching TRBD2. The specimen sequenced was peripheral blood. This clonotype was obtained from a human donor in a cohort sampled during active COVID-19. As DNA, the CDR3 is TGTGCCAGCACCACTTCGGGGGGATGGGAGCAGTACTTC. Translating it yields CASTTSGGWEQYF.